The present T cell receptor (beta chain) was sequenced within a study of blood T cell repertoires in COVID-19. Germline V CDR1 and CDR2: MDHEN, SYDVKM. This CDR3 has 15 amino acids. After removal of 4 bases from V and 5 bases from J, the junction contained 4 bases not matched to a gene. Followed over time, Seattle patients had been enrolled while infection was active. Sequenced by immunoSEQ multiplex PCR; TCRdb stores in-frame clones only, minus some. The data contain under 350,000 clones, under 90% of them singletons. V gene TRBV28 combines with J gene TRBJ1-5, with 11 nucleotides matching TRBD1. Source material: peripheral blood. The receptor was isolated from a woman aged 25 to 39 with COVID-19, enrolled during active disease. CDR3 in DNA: TGTGCCAGCAGTTCCGGGACAGGGGGGTATCAGCCCCAGCATTTT. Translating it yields CASSSGTGGYQPQHF.